This T cell receptor (beta chain) was observed in a study of glioma-infiltrating T cells. As to this clonotype: Its antigen remains unidentified. Compared with germline, one end of the junction differs, possibly owing to a read error.

This CDR3 contains 13 residues. Germline V gene lookup returns CDR1 KGHSH and CDR2 LQKENI. TCR alpha and beta CDR3 regions were amplified from RNA using iRepertoire nested multiplex PCR. For one-step reverse transcription and amplification, 100-400 ng of tissue mRNA or PBMC total RNA was used. MiXCR, applied by TCRdb to the multiplex PCR reads, yields one record per CDR3 protein. Seen here are about 180,000 distinct CDR3 sequences, more than 35% observed once, and the top ten hold roughly 5.2%. Study results and limitations: Tissue-blood divergence was below expectation in non-neoplastic patients, above in gliomas. Very few CDR3 sequences were shared between tissue and blood.

The chain carries TRBV18 and TRBJ2-1; 7 nucleotides align to TRBD1. This TCR came from a human donor with low-grade glioma or glioblastoma, undergoing nonglioma brain surgery, or in good health (not recorded which). The specimen was glioma tissue, nonneoplastic brain tissue, or PBMCs (not recorded which). The CDR3, as DNA: TGTGCAAGCTACGCGACAGGGTACAATGAGCAGTTCTTC. Encoded protein: CASYATGYNEQFF.